A single sample gave rise to the 8 T cell receptor beta chains below, sequenced in a study of CD8+CD57+ T cells in acquired aplastic anemia. All patients picked for sequencing had shown, by flow cytometry, an expansion of CD8+CD57+ cells. Researchers used genomic DNA as the template to profile TCR beta VDJ and CDR3. MiXCR, run by TCRdb on the reads, gives a single entry per CDR3 protein. This sample has about 160,000 distinct CDR3 sequences; under 55% occur once, and the top ten carry approximately 2.8%. Sequences were obtained from sorted CD4+, CD8+, or CD8+CD57+ T cells (not recorded which) from PBMCs. The origin of the receptors is a human donor with aplastic anemia.

V is TRBV9 and J is TRBJ2-2, with TRBD2 matching over 8 bases. After removal of 0 bases from V and 5 bases from J, the junction contained 3 bases not matched to a gene. The CDR3 runs to 15 residues. Germline V gives CDR1 SGDLS, CDR2 YYNGEE. This CDR3 is CASSVVLAGTGELFF. CDR3 nucleotide sequence: TGTGCCAGCAGCGTAGTCCTAGCGGGTACCGGGGAGCTGTTTTTT.

The V call is TRBV5-1, the J call TRBJ2-6, with D uncertain. This CDR3 is built from 15 residues. V was pared by 4 bases and J by 1 base, with 9 bases between. In germline, CDR1 is SGHRS, CDR2 YFSETQ. CDR3 sequence (DNA): TGCGCCAGCAGCCTCTATCTGTCTGGGGCCAACGTCCTGACTTTC. This codes for CASSLYLSGANVLTF.

To note about this clonotype: This sequence may be a read error, since a much larger clone differs from it by one base. The rearrangement joins TRBV11-3 to TRBJ1-3, with D hard to call. The CDR3 length is 14 residues. Germline-derived CDR1 and CDR2 are SGHNT and YENEEA. The CDR3 spells CASSAGLSGNIIYF. CDR3 nucleotide sequence: TGTGCCAGCAGCGCTGGACTATCTGGAAACATCATATATTTT.

V gene TRBV12-3 or TRBV12-4 combines with J gene TRBJ1-1; no reliable D call. V was pared by 6 bases and J by 4 bases, with 15 bases between. The CDR3 contains 14 residues. CDR3 loop: CASRREITGTEAFF. The CDR3 nucleotides are TGTGCCAGCAGGAGGGAGATCACGGGCACTGAAGCTTTCTTT.

A remark on this clonotype: The conserved phenylalanine or tryptophan is not found at the CDR3 terminus, so this likely reflects a read error. The CDR3 DNA reads as TGTGCCAGCAGCCAGGGATGGGCGGATACGCAGTATTCT. Encoded protein: CASSQGWADTQYS. This chain joins TRBV7-2 and TRBJ2-3; TRBD1 is a possible D gene (5 bases). Trimming removed 5 bases at V and 6 bases at J, with 12 bases between. The CDR3 runs 13 residues. In germline, CDR1 is SGHTA, CDR2 FQGNSA.

The chain links TRBV20-1 to TRBJ2-7; 10 positions agree with TRBD2. The V and J ends lost 6 bases and 6 bases, in that order; junction bases with no gene match: 17. Germline lookup yields CDR1 DFQATT and CDR2 SNEGSKA (reference sequence). CDR3 length equals 16 residues. CDR3 in amino acids: CSASRGAGGPLSEQYF. The CDR3 DNA sequence: TGCAGTGCCAGCAGGGGAGCGGGAGGGCCCTTGAGCGAGCAGTACTTC.

This chain joins TRBV20-1 and TRBJ1-1; D ambiguous. The ends were cut back, 3 bases at V and 13 bases at J, with 18 bases in the middle. The CDR3 consists of 12 residues. In germline, CDR1 is DFQATT, CDR2 SNEGSKA (reference sequence). The CDR3 nucleotides read TGCAGTGCTAGTCCCGACCTGTTAGACGTTTTCTTT. Translation: CSASPDLLDVFF.

The sample holds many counts of this clonotype. The chain uses TRBV6-5 and TRBJ2-7; TRBD1 agrees at 7 bases. The V gene's germline CDR1 is MNHEY and CDR2 SVGAGI. The CDR3 spans 13 residues. J gave up 7 bases and V 1 base, and 4 bases lay outside the gene matches. CDR3 protein: CASSYYNRGEQYF. CDR3 nucleotides: TGTGCCAGCAGTTACTATAACAGGGGAGAGCAGTACTTC.